This T cell receptor beta chain was sequenced for a study of blood T cell repertoires in COVID-19. About the research overall: The study drew acute and convalescent COVID-19 samples from the United States, Italy and Spain. PBMCs, B-cell-depleted T cells, or T cells were the source of the cDNA or gDNA that made up the material.

Original analysis: Amplification of reference gene primers provided the estimated nucleated cell counts. Sequencing used immunoSEQ multiplex PCR; TCRdb keeps in-frame clones, though not all of them. Clone size and the V and J calls come from that table; the DNA yielded D and trimming. The sample records about 190,000 clones, more than 70% being singletons. The CDR3 has 15 amino acids. The V and J ends lost 5 bases and 4 bases respectively, with 15 bases between them. Germline V CDR1 and CDR2: SGHVS, FQNEAQ. This TCR came from a woman aged 80 or older with active or convalescent COVID-19. The chain has TRBV7-8 and TRBJ1-5, with D hard to call. Specimen: peripheral blood. The DNA of the CDR3 is TGTGCCAGCAGCCCACAGATAACTGATAATCAGCCCCAGCATTTT. This translates into CASSPQITDNQPQHF.